What follows are 20 T cell receptor beta chains derived from one specimen sequenced in a study of cytomegalovirus exposure and HLA in healthy donors. PCR was performed using 60 Vbeta and 13 Jbeta primers. The data were produced by immunoSEQ multiplex PCR, yet TCRdb's version contains in-frame clones alone and is incomplete. The sample has fewer than 250,000 clones; 60% to 80% are singletons. Sequenced: PBMCs. The receptors stem from a woman aged 18-30 years in good health and CMV-seronegative.

The chain recombines TRBV7-2 with TRBJ1-6, with D possibly matching TRBD1 (6 bases). The CDR3 totals 15 residues. CDR1 is SGHTA and CDR2 is FQGNSA in the germline V gene. V dropped 4 bases and J dropped 10 bases, with 17 bases sitting between them. CDR3 sequence reads: CASSWEPGHRSPLHF. Here the CDR3 DNA reads TGTGCCAGCAGCTGGGAACCGGGACACAGATCACCCCTCCACTTT.

The chain recombines TRBV6-6 with TRBJ2-3; 11 nucleotides line up with TRBD2. Germline V gene sequence: CDR1 MNHNY, CDR2 SVGAGI (reference sequence). Trimming removed 6 bases from V and 5 bases from J; junction bases left unmatched: 7. The CDR3 extends over 15 amino acids. CDR3 loop: CASSHLAGGGDTQYF. DNA of the CDR3: TGTGCCAGCAGCCATCTAGCGGGGGGTGGAGATACGCAGTATTTT.

This chain links TRBV30 with TRBJ2-5, with 9 bases lining up with TRBD2. This CDR3 is built from 14 residues. V was clipped by 6 bases and J by 1 base; unmatched bases: 6. Germline values: CDR1 GTSNPN, CDR2 SVGIG (reference sequence). CDR3 sequence: CACISGSLQETQYF. As DNA, the CDR3 is TGTGCCTGTATTAGCGGGAGCCTCCAAGAGACCCAGTACTTC.

The chain uses TRBV4-2 and TRBJ2-7; TRBD2 matches 11 bases. Germline assignment: CDR1 LGHNA and CDR2 YNFKEQ. CDR3 size: 16 residues. The trim removed 3 bases at V and 3 bases at J, leaving 7 bases unmatched. The CDR3 loop reads CASSHLGGTSGYEQYF. For the CDR3, the DNA is TGTGCCAGCAGCCACCTCGGAGGGACTAGCGGCTACGAGCAGTACTTC.

The rearrangement joins TRBV5-1 to TRBJ2-5; 7 bases line up with TRBD1. This CDR3 has 14 amino acids. CDR1 and CDR2 from the germline V gene are SGHRS and YFSETQ. V lost 0 bases, J lost 4 bases, and 3 bases stayed unmatched. CDR3 residues: CASSLGQGGETQYF. The CDR3 DNA sequence: TGCGCCAGCAGCTTGGGACAGGGTGGAGAGACCCAGTACTTC.

The genes are TRBV18 and TRBJ2-1, with 7 positions matching TRBD2. Germline V CDR1 and CDR2: KGHSH, LQKENI. V dropped 2 bases and J dropped 6; count of bases not matched to a gene: 7. The CDR3 sequence is 15 residues long. The CDR3 region has the DNA TGTGCCAGCTCACCAACCGATGGGAGGGGCAATGAGCAGTTCTTC. It is translated as CASSPTDGRGNEQFF.

This chain connects TRBV6-1 to TRBJ1-1; the match to TRBD1 covers 7 bases. J gave up 9 bases and V 10 bases, and 20 bases lay outside the gene matches. The germline V gene has CDR1 MNHNS and CDR2 SASEGT. The CDR3 consists of 15 residues. The CDR3 is CATGGSSLGIRQAFF. CDR3 bases: TGTGCCACAGGGGGGTCAAGCTTGGGTATTAGACAAGCTTTCTTT.

This clone has just a few counts. The V and J genes are TRBV2 and TRBJ1-6, with a weak D call TRBD1 (5 bases). Trimming took 4 bases from V and 7 from J, leaving 14 bases between them. The CDR3 sequence is 15 residues long. Germline-derived CDR1 and CDR2 are SNHLY and FYNNEI. CDR3 sequence: CASSVRGGGNSPLHF. The DNA for the CDR3 is TGTGCCAGCAGTGTGCGTGGGGGAGGGAATTCACCCCTCCACTTT.

The chain joins TRBV5-4 to TRBJ1-1; 10 bases align to TRBD1. V was pared by 7 bases and J by 1 base, with 13 bases of the junction left unmatched. This CDR3 has 17 residues. Germline loops: CDR1 SGHNT, CDR2 YYREEE (reference sequence). CDR3 loop: CASGHSGTGVQNTEAFF. The DNA of the CDR3 is TGTGCCAGCGGTCACTCCGGGACAGGGGTGCAGAACACTGAAGCTTTCTTT. The full variable domain, in which reference TRBV5-4 and TRBJ1-1 provide the parts outside the CDR3, is ETGVTQSPTHLIKTRGQQVTLRCSSQSGHNTVSWYQQALGQGPQFIFQYYREEENGRGNFPPRFSGLQFPNYSSELNVNALELDDSALYLCASGHSGTGVQNTEAFFGQGTRLTVV.

V and J are TRBV6-6 and TRBJ1-3, with 7 nucleotides matching TRBD1. V lost 2 bases to trimming and J lost 4 bases; unmatched junction nucleotides: 5. Germline-derived CDR1 and CDR2 are MNHNY and SVGAGI (reference sequence). The CDR3 loop spans 15 amino acids. CDR3 sequence: CASSYTTGIGNTIYF. The CDR3 nucleotides are TGTGCCAGCAGTTACACGACAGGGATAGGAAACACCATATATTTT.

The genes are TRBV19 and TRBJ1-5, with D perhaps matching TRBD1 (6 bases). CDR1 LNHDA and CDR2 SQIVND come from the germline V gene (reference sequence). This CDR3 is 16 amino acids long. V was shortened by 5 bases and J by 2 bases, with 16 bases between the two germline ends. CDR3: CASSFNRALGNQPQHF. The CDR3, as DNA: TGTGCCAGTAGTTTTAACAGGGCTTTGGGCAATCAGCCCCAGCATTTT.

The V gene is TRBV4-1, the J gene TRBJ2-7; 7 positions match TRBD1. The CDR3 runs 16 residues. Unmatched junction bases numbered 12, after V lost 5 bases and J lost 2 bases. Germline V gene sequence: CDR1 MGHRA, CDR2 YSYEKL. CDR3 sequence (DNA): TGCGCCAGCAGCGATCTATTCCGGGACAGAGCCTACGAGCAGTACTTC. Residues: CASSDLFRDRAYEQYF.

In DNA form, the CDR3 reads TGTGCCAGCAGCGTTGAGGGGAACACTGAAGCTTTCTTT. This gives the protein CASSVEGNTEAFF. This rearrangement joins TRBV9 to TRBJ1-1; no definite D call. CDR1 is SGDLS, CDR2 YYNGEE, per germline. The V and J ends lost 2 bases and 1 base respectively, with 6 bases between them. This CDR3 comprises 13 residues.

This chain links TRBV25-1 with TRBJ1-3; a weak D match, TRBD1 (5 bases). Germline V gene lookup returns CDR1 MGHDK and CDR2 SYGVNS. Trimming stripped 4 bases from V and 0 bases from J, with 10 bases between. CDR3 length: 15 amino acids. The CDR3 region is CASSVGVSSGNTIYF. The CDR3 DNA sequence: TGTGCCAGCAGTGTAGGGGTTTCCTCTGGAAACACCATATATTTT.

The rearrangement joins TRBV10-2 to TRBJ2-7, with D maybe TRBD2 (6 bases). V lost 6 bases, J lost 3 bases, and 18 bases lay in between. Per the germline V gene, CDR1 is WSHSY and CDR2 is SAAADI. This CDR3 region has 15 residues. CDR3 sequence reads: CASRTSGLTSYEQYF. Here the CDR3 DNA reads TGCGCCAGCAGGACTTCAGGACTAACTAGCTACGAGCAGTACTTC.

The V gene is TRBV2, the J gene TRBJ1-1, with 8 bases fitting TRBD1. V shed 0 bases and J 7 bases; nucleotides not matched to a gene: 7. CDR1 SNHLY and CDR2 FYNNEI come from the germline V gene. The CDR3 extends over 15 amino acids. CDR3 sequence reads: CASSEAPGGLSEAFF. The CDR3 DNA is TGTGCCAGCAGTGAAGCGCCAGGGGGCCTTAGTGAAGCTTTCTTT. The full variable domain, its missing parts supplied by reference TRBV2 and TRBJ1-1, is EPEVTQTPSHQVTQMGQEVILRCVPISNHLYFYWYRQILGQKVEFLVSFYNNEISEKSEIFDDQFSVERPDGSNFTLKIRSTKLEDSAMYFCASSEAPGGLSEAFFGQGTRLTVV.

The chain is built from TRBV7-3 and TRBJ2-3; the match to TRBD2 covers 12 bases. The CDR3 is 17 amino acids. V shed 0 bases, J shed 5 bases, and the junction held 6 bases outside the gene matches. Germline V gene sequence: CDR1 SGHTA, CDR2 FQGTGA. The CDR3 DNA is TGTGCCAGCAGCTTAACTGTGACTAGCGGGAGTATAGATACGCAGTATTTT. Translation gives CASSLTVTSGSIDTQYF.

V is TRBV6-4 and J is TRBJ2-3, with TRBD2 matching 13 bases. Per germline, CDR1 MRHNA and CDR2 SNTAGT. The CDR3 runs to 16 residues. V trimming: 2 bases; J trimming: 1 base; junction bases outside the gene matches: 0. The CDR3 DNA reads TGTGCCAGCAGTGACGGGACTAGCGGGGGCACAGATACGCAGTATTTT. Translating gives CASSDGTSGGTDTQYF.

The J gene is TRBJ1-5, the V gene TRBV28; 8 bases are a match to TRBD1. This CDR3 region has 17 residues. With 6 bases clipped from V and 1 base from J, the junction kept 11 bases outside the gene matches. Germline CDR1 is MDHEN and CDR2 is SYDVKM. The CDR3 DNA sequence: TGTGCCAGCAGCGTACTAGTCAGGGGGCTAAGCAATCAGCCCCAGCATTTT. Its protein is CASSVLVRGLSNQPQHF. The variable domain in full, completed from reference TRBV28 and TRBJ1-5, reads DVKVTQSSRYLVKRTGEKVFLECVQDMDHENMFWYRQDPGLGLRLIYFSYDVKMKEKGDIPEGYSVSREKKERFSLILESASTNQTSMYLCASSVLVRGLSNQPQHFGDGTRLSIL.

The chain employs TRBV6-5 and TRBJ1-1, with D unresolved. The germline V gene encodes CDR1 MNHEY and CDR2 SVGAGI. This CDR3 has 16 residues. Trimming pared 0 bases from V and 5 bases from J, leaving 16 bases between. The CDR3 nucleotides read TGTGCCAGCAGTTACTCGGCCGCACTACTTAGGACTGAAGCTTTCTTT. It encodes CASSYSAALLRTEAFF.